Below, 27 T cell receptor beta chains from the same sample are listed, as sequenced in a study of PD-1 blockade in classical Hodgkin lymphoma. Generated by immunoSEQ multiplex PCR, the TCRdb table keeps only in-frame clones and is missing some. Of about 64,000 clones listed, approximately 94% were seen once; the top ten hold more than 7.5%. The time point was: cycle 4 day 1 (C4D1), after six to seven weeks of nivolumab. Autologous stem cell transplantation was followed by relapse in every patient, and brentuximab vedotin exposure varied. Sequencing was performed on peripheral blood mononuclear cells (PBMCs), taken before the fourth cycle of nivolumab. Source of these receptors: a human donor with classical Hodgkin lymphoma.

The chain couples TRBV28 to TRBJ2-6; no definite D call. The CDR3 runs 13 residues. Per the germline V gene, CDR1 is MDHEN and CDR2 is SYDVKM. Trimming stripped 3 bases from V and 3 bases from J, with 3 bases between. CDR3 coding DNA: TGTGCCAGCAGTTTCAATGGGGCCAACGTCCTGACTTTC. This sequence encodes CASSFNGANVLTF. Using reference TRBV28 and TRBJ2-6 for the parts outside the CDR3, the full variable domain is DVKVTQSSRYLVKRTGEKVFLECVQDMDHENMFWYRQDPGLGLRLIYFSYDVKMKEKGDIPEGYSVSREKKERFSLILESASTNQTSMYLCASSFNGANVLTFGAGSRLTVL.

The chain is built from TRBV7-9 and TRBJ2-1; TRBD2 might be the D (7 bases). This CDR3 region has 15 residues. V was cut by 5 bases and J by 5 bases, with 16 bases left in between. Germline lookup yields CDR1 SEHNR and CDR2 FQNEAQ (reference sequence). This CDR3 is CASSQGGAQHNEQFF. The CDR3 DNA reads as TGTGCCAGCAGCCAAGGGGGGGCTCAGCACAATGAGCAGTTCTTC.

This clone ranks as medium-sized. This chain connects TRBV28 to TRBJ2-1; 8 positions match TRBD2. CDR3 length: 15 residues. Germline assignment: CDR1 MDHEN and CDR2 SYDVKM. V shed 6 bases and J 4 bases; nucleotides not matched to a gene: 8. As DNA, the CDR3 is TGTGCCAGCAGGCCCTTCACTAGCGGATACAATGAGCAGTTCTTC. It encodes CASRPFTSGYNEQFF.

The chain links TRBV10-3 to TRBJ2-7; the D is unclear. The germline V gene encodes CDR1 ENHRY and CDR2 SYGVKD. CDR3 length: 13 residues. The ends were cut back, 11 bases at V and 0 bases at J, with 14 bases in the middle. The CDR3 is CAARPAASYEQYF. DNA of the CDR3: TGTGCCGCCCGGCCGGCGGCCTCCTACGAGCAGTACTTC.

The chain joins TRBV2 to TRBJ2-2; D gene uncertain. CDR1 and CDR2 from the germline V gene are SNHLY and FYNNEI. CDR3 length equals 13 residues. The germline V and J ends were trimmed by 5 bases and 4 bases, with 8 bases remaining between them. The CDR3 protein is CASSMGGTGELFF. The CDR3 nucleotides are TGTGCCAGCAGTATGGGTGGCACCGGGGAGCTGTTTTTT. Filled out from reference TRBV2 and TRBJ2-2, the complete variable domain reads EPEVTQTPSHQVTQMGQEVILRCVPISNHLYFYWYRQILGQKVEFLVSFYNNEISEKSEIFDDQFSVERPDGSNFTLKIRSTKLEDSAMYFCASSMGGTGELFFGEGSRLTVL.

The sample holds one count of this clone. The J gene is TRBJ2-3, the V gene TRBV5-1, with D tentatively TRBD1 or TRBD2 (7 bases each). The CDR3 covers 15 residues. The ends were cut back, 7 bases at V and 5 bases at J, with 20 bases in the middle. The V gene's germline CDR1 is SGHRS and CDR2 YFSETQ. The CDR3 protein is CASSRGQGEGDTQYF. CDR3 nucleotides: TGCGCCAGCTCCCGTGGTCAGGGGGAGGGAGATACGCAGTATTTT.

This clone has a single count. The V and J genes are TRBV6-5 and TRBJ1-2; 7 bases are shared with TRBD1. The CDR3 is 15 amino acids. V lost 5 bases to trimming and J lost 4 bases; unmatched junction nucleotides: 10. Germline V lookup: CDR1 MNHEY, CDR2 SVGAGI. Written as DNA, the CDR3 is TGTGCCAGCAGTAGCTCTCCGACAGGGACCTATGGCTACACCTTC. It specifies CASSSSPTGTYGYTF.

The gene calls are TRBV11-1 and TRBJ2-7, with D unresolved. This CDR3 is 13 amino acids long. Germline V gives CDR1 SGHAT, CDR2 FQDESV (reference sequence). The ends were cut back, 2 bases at V and 4 bases at J, with 9 bases in the middle. The DNA of the CDR3 is TGTGCCAGCAGCTTATCGCATGCATACGAGCAGTACTTC. Translated, it gives CASSLSHAYEQYF.

The chain couples TRBV5-1 to TRBJ1-1, with TRBD1 matching 8 bases. Germline V gene data show CDR1 as SGHRS and CDR2 as YFSETQ. The V and J ends lost 2 bases and 2 bases, in that order; junction bases with no gene match: 2. The CDR3 is 14 residues long. The CDR3 sequence is CASSFDRGNTEAFF. CDR3 bases: TGCGCCAGCAGCTTTGACAGGGGTAACACTGAAGCTTTCTTT.

The rearrangement links TRBV10-1 to TRBJ2-4; tentative D call: TRBD2 (6 bases). V dropped 0 bases and J dropped 4 bases, with 13 bases sitting between them. Germline-derived CDR1 and CDR2 are WNHNN and SYGVQD (reference sequence). This CDR3 is 16 amino acids long. The CDR3 region has the DNA TGCGCCAGCAGTGAGTCGGGTGCCGGGACTAAAAACATTCAGTACTTC. Amino acid sequence: CASSESGAGTKNIQYF.

The sample holds one count of this clone. The gene calls are TRBV6-5 and TRBJ2-1; 12 nucleotides line up with TRBD2. This CDR3 is 15 amino acids long. V gave up 6 bases and J gave up 5 bases; unmatched junction bases: 5. Germline values: CDR1 MNHEY, CDR2 SVGAGI. The CDR3 DNA reads as TGTGCCAGCAGACGACTAGCGGGGGCAAACAATGAGCAGTTCTTC. This sequence encodes CASRRLAGANNEQFF.

This rearrangement joins TRBV28 to TRBJ1-5; TRBD1 is a possible D gene (6 bases). The CDR3 extends over 18 amino acids. Germline V gene lookup returns CDR1 MDHEN and CDR2 SYDVKM. V was pared by 5 bases and J by 2 bases, with 22 bases between. CDR3 in DNA: TGTGCCAGCAGTCCACGCCTCAAGTTGGACAGCGGCAATCAGCCCCAGCATTTT. Its protein product is CASSPRLKLDSGNQPQHF.

This chain connects TRBV28 to TRBJ2-1; 9 bases are shared with TRBD2. The J segment lost 9 bases and the V segment lost 5 bases, leaving 23 bases of the junction unmatched. This CDR3 comprises 19 residues. Germline V lookup: CDR1 MDHEN, CDR2 SYDVKM. This CDR3 reads CASSAAQGVSSGRLFEQFF. DNA for the CDR3: TGTGCCAGCAGTGCTGCCCAGGGGGTGTCGAGCGGGAGGCTCTTTGAGCAGTTCTTC.

The J gene is TRBJ2-5, the V gene TRBV5-3; 8 bases align to TRBD2. TRBV5-3 is given ORF status, its function remaining uncertain. The CDR3 sequence is 13 residues long. V gave up 7 bases and J gave up 2 bases; unmatched junction bases: 4. The CDR3 loop is CARAAGGQETQYF. The CDR3 DNA reads as TGTGCCAGAGCCGCGGGGGGACAAGAGACCCAGTACTTC.

In its sample, this clone was seen a few times. This sequence joins TRBV6-1 and TRBJ1-2; no reliable D call. This CDR3 has 13 amino acids. V was shortened by 6 bases and J by 2 bases, with 10 bases between the two germline ends. Germline lookup yields CDR1 MNHNS and CDR2 SASEGT. CDR3 sequence reads: CASRVDGNYGYTF. CDR3 bases: TGTGCCAGCAGGGTGGACGGAAACTATGGCTACACCTTC.

V usage is TRBV2 and J usage is TRBJ1-4; 7 bases map to TRBD1. There are 15 residues in the CDR3. Germline CDR1 SNHLY, CDR2 FYNNEI. V lost 5 bases and J lost 7; bases outside the gene matches: 10. Here the CDR3 reads CASSSPGQSSEKLFF. As DNA, the CDR3 is TGTGCCAGCAGTAGTCCGGGACAGTCATCTGAAAAACTGTTTTTT.

J is TRBJ2-7 and V is TRBV18; weak D call: TRBD2 (6 bases). Between the trimmed V and J ends, which lost 3 bases and 4 bases, there was a span of 13 bases. Looked up from germline, CDR1 is KGHSH and CDR2 is LQKENI. The CDR3 extends over 14 amino acids. This CDR3 reads CASSPRGSNYEQYF. CDR3 DNA: TGTGCCAGCTCACCCCGGGGGTCGAATTACGAGCAGTACTTC.

The chain links TRBV4-1 to TRBJ2-7, with 8 positions matching TRBD2. Losses at the gene ends were 3 bases for V and 0 bases for J; bases not matched to a gene: 4. This CDR3 is 15 amino acids long. Looked up from germline, CDR1 is MGHRA and CDR2 is YSYEKL. CDR3 sequence reads: CASSHRGGSSYEQYF. The CDR3 DNA sequence: TGCGCCAGCAGCCACCGGGGGGGGAGCTCCTACGAGCAGTACTTC.

The chain uses TRBV15 and TRBJ2-5, with unresolved D. This CDR3 contains 14 residues. Germline CDR1 and CDR2: LNHNV and YYDKDF (reference sequence). The V gene lost 5 bases and the J gene lost 3 bases, with 13 bases spanning the gap. CDR3 residues: CATSVFGYKETQYF. Written as DNA, the CDR3 is TGTGCCACCAGCGTCTTCGGGTATAAAGAGACCCAGTACTTC. The full variable domain, its missing parts supplied by reference TRBV15 and TRBJ2-5, is DAMVIQNPRYQVTQFGKPVTLSCSQTLNHNVMYWYQQKSSQAPKLLFHYYDKDFNNEADTPDNFQSRRPNTSFCFLDIRSPGLGDTAMYLCATSVFGYKETQYFGPGTRLLVL.

The rearrangement uses TRBV28 and TRBJ1-5; 11 bases fit TRBD1. The CDR3 has 16 residues. V shed 9 bases, J shed 1 base, and the junction held 8 bases outside the gene matches. Germline CDR1 reads MDHEN; CDR2 reads SYDVKM. The chain's CDR3 is CASKDRGRGSNQPQHF. The CDR3 nucleotides are TGTGCCAGTAAGGACAGGGGGCGAGGGAGCAATCAGCCCCAGCATTTT. Drawing the rest from reference TRBV28 and TRBJ1-5, the complete variable domain is DVKVTQSSRYLVKRTGEKVFLECVQDMDHENMFWYRQDPGLGLRLIYFSYDVKMKEKGDIPEGYSVSREKKERFSLILESASTNQTSMYLCASKDRGRGSNQPQHFGDGTRLSIL.

The DNA of the CDR3 is TGTGCCAGCACAGCCGGGACCCGGTTAGGAGAGCAGTACTTC. Its translation: CASTAGTRLGEQYF. The chain links TRBV6-5 to TRBJ2-7, with D perhaps given as TRBD1 or TRBD2 (5 bases each). Germline V gene data show CDR1 as MNHEY and CDR2 as SVGAGI. This CDR3 contains 14 residues. The V gene lost 7 bases and the J gene lost 7 bases, with 20 bases spanning the gap.

V and J are TRBV11-3 and TRBJ2-2; TRBD1 or TRBD2 may be the D gene (6 bases each). Trimming pared 1 base from V and 5 bases from J, leaving 8 bases between. The CDR3 spans 14 residues. Germline V gene sequence: CDR1 SGHNT, CDR2 YENEEA. The CDR3 reads CASSLAGATGELFF. CDR3 coding DNA: TGTGCCAGCAGCTTAGCGGGGGCGACCGGGGAGCTGTTTTTT. Supplemented by reference TRBV11-3 and TRBJ2-2, the full variable domain reads EAGVVQSPRYKIIEKKQPVAFWCNPISGHNTLYWYLQNLGQGPELLIRYENEEAVDDSQLPKDRFSAERLKGVDSTLKIQPAELGDSAVYLCASSLAGATGELFFGEGSRLTVL.

The chain has TRBV18 and TRBJ1-4, with D possibly matching TRBD1 (5 bases). Germline V gene data show CDR1 as KGHSH and CDR2 as LQKENI. V was cut by 6 bases and J by 0 bases, with 11 bases left in between. This CDR3 comprises 15 residues. CDR3 in DNA: TGTGCCAGCTCCCCCCGGGGCGCAACTAATGAAAAACTGTTTTTT. Its protein product is CASSPRGATNEKLFF.

This clone was seen only a few times. The CDR3, as DNA: TGTGCCAGCAGTTTCCCTCTGGGGGTGAACACCGGGGAGCTGTTTTTT. This gives the protein CASSFPLGVNTGELFF. The genes are TRBV28 and TRBJ2-2; either TRBD1 or TRBD2 may fit D (5 bases each). CDR1 and CDR2 from the germline V gene are MDHEN and SYDVKM. V lost 3 bases to trimming and J lost 1 base, with 12 bases between them. This CDR3 contains 16 residues.

The chain uses TRBV9 and TRBJ2-5, with 10 bases aligning to TRBD2. Unmatched junction bases numbered 7, after V lost 0 bases and J lost 5 bases. Germline CDR1 and CDR2: SGDLS and YYNGEE. The CDR3 loop spans 16 amino acids. CDR3 protein: CASSVGPQRGGETQYF. The CDR3 DNA follows: TGTGCCAGCAGCGTAGGTCCCCAGCGGGGGGGGGAGACCCAGTACTTC.

The rearrangement joins TRBV18 to TRBJ1-1, with D unresolved. This CDR3 is 13 amino acids long. Germline assignment: CDR1 KGHSH and CDR2 LQKENI. Trimming stripped 1 base from V and 7 bases from J, with 10 bases between. The CDR3 sequence: CASSPRSMSEAFF. CDR3 bases: TGTGCCAGCTCACCACGCAGTATGAGTGAAGCTTTCTTT.

This clone has only one observation. The chain employs TRBV6-6 and TRBJ2-5; 11 bases are shared with TRBD1. The CDR3 consists of 15 residues. The junction had 6 bases not matched to a gene; V was cut back by 5 bases and J by 4 bases. CDR1 is MNHNY, CDR2 SVGAGI, per germline (reference sequence). This CDR3 is CASSKDRGLGETQYF. Written as DNA, the CDR3 is TGTGCCAGCAGTAAGGACAGGGGGCTCGGAGAGACCCAGTACTTC.